Shown below are 30 T cell receptor beta chains from a single sample sequenced in a study of prognosis after radiotherapy for stage I lung cancer. Amplicons of TCR beta CDR3 were generated from genomic DNA by two-round multiplex PCR. Primers were specific to each TRBV and TRBJ gene in first-round PCR. TCRdb passed the multiplex PCR reads through MiXCR, listing each CDR3 protein once. The table records some 19,000 distinct CDR3 sequences, 45% to 50% of them present only once. Specimen: PBMCs, collected before or after stereotactic body radiation therapy (not recorded which). Receptors were obtained from a donor at least 50 years old with non-small cell lung cancer.

V usage is TRBV3-1 and J usage is TRBJ2-7; D uncertain. Trimming took 3 bases from V and 4 from J, leaving 7 bases between them. Germline values: CDR1 LGHDT, CDR2 YNNKEL (reference sequence). The CDR3 is 12 amino acids. CDR3 amino acids: CASSHGSYEQYF. The CDR3 DNA follows: TGTGCCAGCAGCCATGGTAGTTACGAGCAGTACTTC.

This clonotype was seen just once. The chain couples TRBV2 to TRBJ2-2, with 10 bases identical to TRBD2. Losses at the gene ends were 6 bases for V and 9 bases for J; bases not matched to a gene: 10. This CDR3 region has 15 residues. Germline V gene sequence: CDR1 SNHLY, CDR2 FYNNEI. CDR3 loop: CASRKVTSGSRELFF. CDR3 coding DNA: TGTGCCAGCAGGAAGGTGACTAGCGGGTCTAGGGAGCTGTTTTTT.

This sequence joins TRBV6-2 or TRBV6-3 and TRBJ2-7; D call uncertain. This CDR3 region has 12 residues. The V end was cut by 7 bases, the J end by 5 bases, with 12 bases between. Per germline, CDR1 MNHEY and CDR2 SVGEGT. This CDR3 reads CASTYNSDEQYF. The CDR3 coding sequence is TGTGCCAGCACCTATAACAGCGACGAGCAGTACTTC.

This clonotype has ten or more counts. The chain links TRBV6-1 to TRBJ1-1; TRBD1 agrees at 7 bases. Germline V gene sequence: CDR1 MNHNS, CDR2 SASEGT. The CDR3 consists of 14 residues. Trimming took 6 bases from V and 6 from J; bases not matched to a gene: 10. The CDR3: CASSRRQGHAEAFF. DNA for the CDR3: TGTGCCAGCAGCCGGAGACAGGGACATGCTGAAGCTTTCTTT.

The rearrangement uses TRBV25-1 and TRBJ2-1, with 7 bases identical to TRBD2. V shed 2 bases and J 4 bases; nucleotides not matched to a gene: 5. Germline-derived CDR1 and CDR2 are MGHDK and SYGVNS. This CDR3 is 15 amino acids long. The CDR3 is CASSEGTNQYNEQFF. CDR3 DNA sequence: TGTGCCAGCAGTGAAGGGACTAATCAGTACAATGAGCAGTTCTTC.

This clonotype was seen ten or more times. J is TRBJ2-1 and V is TRBV20-1; 9 bases are a match to TRBD2. The length of the CDR3 is 15 residues. Germline V gene data show CDR1 as DFQATT and CDR2 as SNEGSKA (reference sequence). V shed 6 bases and J 2 bases; nucleotides not matched to a gene: 8. CDR3 in amino acids: CSALTSGGTYNEQFF. The CDR3, as DNA: TGCAGTGCACTGACTAGCGGAGGAACCTACAATGAGCAGTTCTTC.

This chain connects TRBV6-1 to TRBJ2-1; a weak D match, TRBD1 (5 bases). Germline loops: CDR1 MNHNS, CDR2 SASEGT. The V and J ends lost 5 bases and 9 bases respectively, with 17 bases between them. This CDR3 region has 14 residues. The CDR3 loop reads CASSIQVTLGEQFF. The CDR3 nucleotides read TGTGCCAGCAGTATACAGGTTACTTTAGGTGAGCAGTTCTTC.

Of note for this clonotype: A read error is possible here, since a much larger clone lies one base away. The rearrangement uses TRBV6-8 and TRBJ1-4; D call uncertain. The CDR3 has 15 amino acids. Germline V lookup: CDR1 MNHGY, CDR2 SAAAGT. The DNA for the CDR3 is TGTGCCACCAGTTATTCCTGGGATCAGGTTTCAAAACTGTTTTTT. Its translation is CATSYSWDQVSKLFF.

This clonotype was counted between two and nine times. This may be a read error, as it is one base from a much larger clone. This sequence joins TRBV5-4 and TRBJ2-3, with D perhaps matching TRBD1 (6 bases). V gave up 4 bases and J gave up 2 bases, with 14 bases separating them. Germline V CDR1 and CDR2: SGHNT, YYREEE (reference sequence). CDR3 length: 15 residues. The CDR3 nucleotides read TGTGCCAGCAGCCTGGGGAAGGGGGACACAGATACGCAGTATTTT. Its translation is CASSLGKGDTDTQYF.

This clonotype showed up many times. The V gene is TRBV19, the J gene TRBJ1-5; 7 positions agree with TRBD1. With V trimmed by 3 bases and J by 5 bases, 10 bases remained unmatched. The CDR3 extends over 16 amino acids. Germline V lookup: CDR1 LNHDA, CDR2 SQIVND (reference sequence). The CDR3 bases are TGTGCCAGTAGTATTAAATCCAGGGGGGGGGATCAGCCCCAGCATTTT. This translates into CASSIKSRGGDQPQHF.

This clonotype was seen repeatedly, ten times or more. Here the CDR3 reads CSARLRAETQYF. CDR3 DNA sequence: TGCAGTGCTAGGTTAAGGGCGGAGACCCAGTACTTC. The rearrangement links TRBV20-1 to TRBJ2-5; D is uncertain. With 3 bases removed from V and 5 bases from J, the gap between germline ends came to 10 bases. This CDR3 is 12 amino acids long. CDR1 is DFQATT, CDR2 SNEGSKA, per germline (reference sequence).

V gene TRBV11-2 combines with J gene TRBJ2-3, with 7 bases matching TRBD2. Germline V gene lookup returns CDR1 SGHAT and CDR2 FQNNGV. J was trimmed by 1 base and V by 1 base; bases with no gene match: 8. The CDR3 consists of 17 residues. The CDR3 spells CASSLGASGFGTDTQYF. The CDR3 nucleotides read TGTGCCAGCAGCTTAGGAGCTAGCGGTTTTGGCACAGATACGCAGTATTTT.

There are many counts of this clonotype. A read error is possible here, since a much larger clone lies one base away. V is TRBV30 and J is TRBJ1-6; D remains ambiguous. The germline CDR1 and CDR2 sequences are GTSNPN and SVGIG (reference sequence). The CDR3 runs to 13 residues. DNA of the CDR3: TGTGCCTGGCAGCCGCCGAGTAATTCACCCCTCCGCTTT. It encodes CAWQPPSNSPLRF.

V and J are TRBV20-1 and TRBJ1-2, with TRBD1 matching over 10 bases. CDR3 length: 15 residues. Germline CDR1 DFQATT, CDR2 SNEGSKA (reference sequence). J was trimmed by 3 bases and V by 3 bases; bases with no gene match: 7. CDR3 nucleotide sequence: TGCAGTGCTAGCGGGACAGGGGTGCTATACTATGGCTACACCTTC. Translated, it gives CSASGTGVLYYGYTF.

This clonotype was observed a handful of times. A much bigger clone sits one base away, suggesting this may be a read error. No conserved phenylalanine or tryptophan is present at the end of the CDR3, so a read error is the likely explanation. The CDR3 coding sequence is TGTGCCACCAGTGACGGACAGGGGGGTGGCTACACCCCC. Translating gives CATSDGQGGGYTP. This chain joins TRBV24-1 and TRBJ1-2, with 10 bases matching TRBD1. The germline V gene encodes CDR1 KGHDR and CDR2 SFDVKD. The J segment lost 7 bases and the V segment lost 4 bases, leaving 2 bases of the junction unmatched. This CDR3 comprises 13 residues.

The CDR3 sequence: CASSRTSGRAGLNEQFF. CDR3 in DNA: TGTGCCAGCAGCCGAACTAGCGGGAGGGCCGGATTGAATGAGCAGTTCTTC. This chain connects TRBV7-3 to TRBJ2-1; 13 nucleotides agree with TRBD2. V was clipped by 5 bases and J by 7 bases; unmatched bases: 11. CDR3 length: 17 residues. Germline loops: CDR1 SGHTA, CDR2 FQGTGA.

This chain connects TRBV28 to TRBJ2-7; 8 bases are a match to TRBD2. Trimming cost V 7 bases and J 0 bases; bases outside gene matches: 11. Germline CDR1 is MDHEN and CDR2 is SYDVKM. The CDR3 consists of 16 residues. The CDR3 loop reads CASIWGPSGSSYEQYF. DNA for the CDR3: TGTGCCAGCATTTGGGGCCCTAGCGGGTCCTCCTACGAGCAGTACTTC.

This clonotype has at least ten counts. V usage is TRBV28 and J usage is TRBJ2-7, with D maybe TRBD2 (5 bases). This CDR3 comprises 15 residues. Germline CDR1 reads MDHEN; CDR2 reads SYDVKM. V shed 4 bases and J shed 1 base, with 14 bases lying between them. The CDR3 DNA follows: TGTGCCAGCAGTTCCGCCGGAGGCCAGTCCTACGAGCAGTACTTC. Amino acid sequence: CASSSAGGQSYEQYF.

This clonotype was picked up many times. The chain couples TRBV9 to TRBJ1-3, with D unresolved. Per the germline V gene, CDR1 is SGDLS and CDR2 is YYNGEE. This CDR3 contains 11 residues. The germline V and J ends were trimmed by 5 bases and 4 bases, with 4 bases remaining between them. CDR3 in DNA: TGTGCCAGCAGGCAGGGAAACACCATATATTTT. This encodes CASRQGNTIYF.

This clonotype appeared many times. The genes are TRBV5-8 and TRBJ2-5; 7 bases map to TRBD1. This CDR3 is 15 amino acids long. Germline CDR1 is SGHTS and CDR2 is YDEGEE. V trimming: 3 bases; J trimming: 4 bases; junction bases outside the gene matches: 9. The DNA of the CDR3 is TGTGCCAGCAGCTGGGCAACAGGGGTAGGAGAGACCCAGTACTTC. Its protein product is CASSWATGVGETQYF.

In its sample, this clonotype was seen a few times. The chain has TRBV30 and TRBJ1-4; 10 bases agree with TRBD1. V lost 3 bases, J lost 7 bases, and 8 bases stayed unmatched. The CDR3 sequence is 15 residues long. CDR1 is GTSNPN, CDR2 SVGIG, per germline (reference sequence). The CDR3 coding sequence is TGTGCCTGGAGAAGGAGGACAGGGGGGGTTGAAAAACTGTTTTTT. Its translation: CAWRRRTGGVEKLFF.

This clonotype was picked up many times. This chain uses TRBV20-1 with TRBJ1-1; no clear D. There are 13 residues in the CDR3. Germline CDR1 DFQATT, CDR2 SNEGSKA (reference sequence). Deletions cut 6 bases from V and 3 bases from J, with 14 bases between. Written as DNA, the CDR3 is TGCAGTGCACCCGGGAGCTCGGACACTGAAGCTTTCTTT. Translating it yields CSAPGSSDTEAFF.

This clonotype was observed at least ten times. The rearrangement uses TRBV28 and TRBJ1-1; 7 nucleotides line up with TRBD1. CDR3 length equals 14 residues. The J segment lost 0 bases and the V segment lost 6 bases, leaving 4 bases of the junction unmatched. Germline V gene lookup returns CDR1 MDHEN and CDR2 SYDVKM. The CDR3 is CASRLGGLNTEAFF. CDR3 in DNA: TGTGCCAGCAGACTAGGGGGCCTGAACACTGAAGCTTTCTTT.

Regarding this clonotype: A read error likely explains this, since a far larger clone differs by one base. The V call is TRBV7-6, the J call TRBJ2-1, with D unresolved. The CDR3 covers 13 residues. CDR1 is SGHVS, CDR2 FNYEAQ, per germline. V shed 6 bases and J shed 4 bases, with 10 bases lying between them. Written as DNA, the CDR3 is TGTGCCAGCAGTCTCCGAGTTTACAATGAGCAGTTCTTC. This translates into CASSLRVYNEQFF.

This clonotype has a count of ten or more. The V gene is TRBV2, the J gene TRBJ2-5, with 9 bases that match TRBD2. V dropped 6 bases and J dropped 4; count of bases not matched to a gene: 12. Germline assignment: CDR1 SNHLY and CDR2 FYNNEI. This CDR3 has 16 residues. CDR3 DNA sequence: TGTGCCAGCAGACGATGGGGTAGCGGGAGTTCAGAGACCCAGTACTTC. It specifies CASRRWGSGSSETQYF.

As to this clonotype: This sequence may be a read error, since a much larger clone differs from it by one base. The rearrangement links TRBV10-2 to TRBJ2-7; TRBD2 aligns across 8 bases. The CDR3 is 15 residues long. The V gene's germline CDR1 is WSHSY and CDR2 SAAADI. CDR3 nucleotides: TGCGCCAGCAGTCAGTCTGCTAGCGGGTGGAGTAAGCAGTACTTC. It is translated as CASSQSASGWSKQYF.

This clonotype has at least ten counts. It may be a read error: a sequence one base away is much more abundant. The chain joins TRBV19 to TRBJ1-5, with a weak D call TRBD1 (5 bases). Trimming left V 8 bases short and J 6 bases short, with 14 bases between. Germline V gene sequence: CDR1 LNHDA, CDR2 SQIVND (reference sequence). The CDR3 is 13 residues long. CDR3 loop: CASVRGEGQPQHF. The CDR3 DNA sequence: TGTGCCAGTGTAAGAGGGGAGGGTCAGCCCCAGCATTTT.

This clonotype was seen many times. The CDR3 region has the DNA TGTGCCAGCAGCTTCGGAGCGGGAGCGTACAATGAGCAGTTCTTC. Its translation is CASSFGAGAYNEQFF. V gene TRBV11-3 combines with J gene TRBJ2-1; 8 positions agree with TRBD2. The CDR3 is 15 amino acids. V lost 3 bases and J lost 4; bases outside the gene matches: 5. Germline loops: CDR1 SGHNT, CDR2 YENEEA.

The J gene is TRBJ2-3, the V gene TRBV5-6, with TRBD2 matching over 7 bases. Trimming removed 6 bases from V and 0 bases from J; junction bases left unmatched: 7. The CDR3 sequence is 15 residues long. The germline CDR1 and CDR2 sequences are SGHDT and YYEEEE. The CDR3 loop is CASIGRERSTDTQYF. The DNA for the CDR3 is TGTGCCAGCATCGGGCGGGAGAGGAGCACAGATACGCAGTATTTT.

There are many counts of this clonotype. The chain combines TRBV7-3 with TRBJ2-1, with D perhaps assigned TRBD1 or TRBD2 (5 bases each). The germline V gene encodes CDR1 SGHTA and CDR2 FQGTGA. V gave up 3 bases and J gave up 4 bases, with 7 bases separating them. This CDR3 is 13 amino acids long. This CDR3 reads CASSFGGYNEQFF. CDR3 in DNA: TGTGCCAGCAGCTTTGGGGGATACAATGAGCAGTTCTTC. Full variable domain (missing parts from reference TRBV7-3 and TRBJ2-1): GAGVSQTPSNKVTEKGKYVELRCDPISGHTALYWYRQSLGQGPEFLIYFQGTGAADDSGLPNDRFFAVRPEGSVSTLKIQRTERGDSAVYLCASSFGGYNEQFFGPGTRLTVL.